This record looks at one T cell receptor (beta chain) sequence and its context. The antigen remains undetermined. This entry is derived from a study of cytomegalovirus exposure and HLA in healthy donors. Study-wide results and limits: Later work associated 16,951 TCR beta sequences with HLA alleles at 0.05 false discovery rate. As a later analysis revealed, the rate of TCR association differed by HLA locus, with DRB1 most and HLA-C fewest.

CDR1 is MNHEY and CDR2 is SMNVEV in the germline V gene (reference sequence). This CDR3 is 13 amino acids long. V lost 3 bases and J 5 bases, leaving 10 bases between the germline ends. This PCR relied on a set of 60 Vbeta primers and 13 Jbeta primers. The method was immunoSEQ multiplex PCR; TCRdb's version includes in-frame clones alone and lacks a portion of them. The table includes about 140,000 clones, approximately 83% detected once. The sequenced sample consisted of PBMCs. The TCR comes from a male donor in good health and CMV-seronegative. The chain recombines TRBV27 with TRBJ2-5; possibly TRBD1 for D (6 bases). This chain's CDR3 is CASSLRQGETQYF. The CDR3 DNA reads TGTGCCAGCAGTTTGAGGCAGGGGGAGACCCAGTACTTC.